The 30 T cell receptor beta chains in this list originate from one sample, sequenced in a study of blood T cell repertoires in COVID-19. Sequencing was performed with immunoSEQ multiplex PCR; in TCRdb, only in-frame clones are kept and a portion is missing. The data show hundreds of thousands of clones, with around 86% seen just once and more than 1.4% held by the top ten. The sequencing input was peripheral blood. The source is a woman in her thirties with active or convalescent COVID-19.

The chain joins TRBV5-6 to TRBJ1-4, with D perhaps TRBD1 (5 bases). Per the germline V gene, CDR1 is SGHDT and CDR2 is YYEEEE. The V end lost 2 bases, the J end lost 0 bases, and 11 bases lay between the germline ends. The CDR3 extends over 16 amino acids. CDR3 DNA sequence: TGTGCCAGCAGCTTAACAGGCCCTGCAACTAATGAAAAACTGTTTTTT. This codes for CASSLTGPATNEKLFF. The complete variable domain, with remaining parts taken from reference TRBV5-6 and TRBJ1-4, reads DAGVTQSPTHLIKTRGQQVTLRCSPKSGHDTVSWYQQALGQGPQFIFQYYEEEERQRGNFPDRFSGHQFPNYSSELNVNALLLGDSALYLCASSLTGPATNEKLFFGSGTQLSVL.

V usage is TRBV28 and J usage is TRBJ1-5; the match to TRBD1 covers 8 bases. Germline-derived CDR1 and CDR2 are MDHEN and SYDVKM. The CDR3 runs 14 residues. The V gene end was trimmed by 4 bases and the J gene end by 6 bases; junction bases not matched to a gene: 5. The CDR3 DNA reads TGTGCCAGCAGTTCTGACAGGGGATTTCAGCCCCAGCATTTT. This translates into CASSSDRGFQPQHF. Full variable domain (rest looked up from reference TRBV28 and TRBJ1-5): DVKVTQSSRYLVKRTGEKVFLECVQDMDHENMFWYRQDPGLGLRLIYFSYDVKMKEKGDIPEGYSVSREKKERFSLILESASTNQTSMYLCASSSDRGFQPQHFGDGTRLSIL.

In DNA form, the CDR3 reads TGCGCCAGCAGCTTGGCCCGCGATGGCTACACCTTC. Amino acid sequence: CASSLARDGYTF. The chain employs TRBV5-1 and TRBJ1-2; no clear D. The germline V gene has CDR1 SGHRS and CDR2 YFSETQ. V was pared by 0 bases and J by 6 bases, with 6 bases between. CDR3 length: 12 residues.

The rearrangement joins TRBV4-1 to TRBJ2-5, with TRBD2 matching 8 bases. V trimming: 5 bases; J trimming: 5 bases; junction bases outside the gene matches: 13. CDR1 MGHRA and CDR2 YSYEKL come from the germline V gene. This CDR3 contains 16 residues. The CDR3 DNA reads as TGCGCCAGCAGCGCCGTGGGTAGCGGGGACTGGGAGACCCAGTACTTC. It codes for CASSAVGSGDWETQYF.

The CDR3 region is CASSSTGANQPQHF. The CDR3 DNA reads as TGTGCCAGCAGCTCGACAGGGGCCAATCAGCCCCAGCATTTT. The V call is TRBV11-2, the J call TRBJ1-5, with 8 bases identical to TRBD1. V was pared by 4 bases and J by 3 bases, with 2 bases of the junction left unmatched. CDR3 length: 14 residues. Looked up from germline, CDR1 is SGHAT and CDR2 is FQNNGV.

The V call is TRBV19, the J call TRBJ2-1, with D maybe TRBD2 (6 bases). Trimming left V 1 base short and J 5 bases short, with 6 bases between. This CDR3 has 13 amino acids. From germline, CDR1 is LNHDA and CDR2 SQIVND (reference sequence). CDR3 region: CASSIGLDNEQFF. Written as DNA, the CDR3 is TGTGCCAGTAGTATAGGACTAGACAATGAGCAGTTCTTC.

The chain has TRBV2 and TRBJ2-1, with 9 bases identical to TRBD2. Germline V gene lookup returns CDR1 SNHLY and CDR2 FYNNEI. The CDR3 extends over 17 amino acids. V gave up 7 bases and J gave up 0 bases; unmatched junction bases: 10. The DNA for the CDR3 is TGTGCCAGCATTCGTAGCGGGAGCTCCATCTCCTACAATGAGCAGTTCTTC. It is translated as CASIRSGSSISYNEQFF.

The chain is built from TRBV12-3 or TRBV12-4 and TRBJ2-3, with D hard to call. There are 13 residues in the CDR3. Trimming took off 3 bases at V and 2 bases at J, with 6 bases between the two ends. The CDR3 spells CASSFPVTDTQYF. The CDR3 DNA sequence: TGTGCCAGCAGTTTTCCGGTCACAGATACGCAGTATTTT.

The CDR3 sequence is CASSLPSEYNEQFF. The CDR3 nucleotides read TGCGCCAGCAGCTTGCCTAGCGAGTACAATGAGCAGTTCTTC. This chain connects TRBV5-1 to TRBJ2-1, with D perhaps TRBD2 (6 bases). Germline assignment: CDR1 SGHRS and CDR2 YFSETQ. V shed 1 base and J shed 4 bases, with 9 bases lying between them. The CDR3 has 14 amino acids.

The gene calls are TRBV29-1 and TRBJ2-2, with TRBD1 matching over 9 bases. Losses at the gene ends were 4 bases for V and 3 bases for J; bases not matched to a gene: 12. Germline V gene sequence: CDR1 SQVTM, CDR2 ANQGSEA. The CDR3 totals 17 residues. The CDR3 DNA follows: TGCAGCGTTGCCTCTGCACTAGGGACAGGGCACACCGGGGAGCTGTTTTTT. Its translation is CSVASALGTGHTGELFF.

With respect to this clone: It may be a read error: a sequence one base away is much more abundant. The CDR3 sequence is CASSWTGGNQPQHF. CDR3 coding DNA: TGTGCCAGCAGTTGGACAGGGGGCAATCAGCCCCAGCATTTT. The chain links TRBV2 to TRBJ1-5; 9 bases match TRBD1. Unmatched junction bases numbered 1, after V lost 5 bases and J lost 2 bases. Germline CDR1 and CDR2: SNHLY and FYNNEI. The length of the CDR3 is 14 residues.

This clone was detected only once. This chain links TRBV29-1 with TRBJ1-2; 9 positions agree with TRBD1. The CDR3 extends over 17 amino acids. CDR1 and CDR2 from the germline V gene are SQVTM and ANQGSEA. Trimming cost V 4 bases and J 4 bases; bases outside gene matches: 16. The CDR3 reads CSVVLRDRVFSVYGYTF. As DNA, the CDR3 is TGCAGCGTTGTCCTCCGGGACAGGGTATTTTCGGTCTATGGCTACACCTTC. The whole variable domain, remainder taken from reference TRBV29-1 and TRBJ1-2, is SAVISQKPSRDICQRGTSLTIQCQVDSQVTMMFWYRQQPGQSLTLIATANQGSEATYESGFVIDKFPISRPNLTFSTLTVSNMSPEDSSIYLCSVVLRDRVFSVYGYTFGSGTRLTVV.

The CDR3 here is CASSASRLAGSNEQFF. CDR3 nucleotides: TGTGCCAGCAGTGCATCACGACTAGCGGGGTCCAATGAGCAGTTCTTC. The V and J genes are TRBV6-4 and TRBJ2-1, with 11 bases that match TRBD2. The CDR3 totals 16 residues. V was pared by 4 bases and J by 6 bases, with 8 bases of the junction left unmatched. Germline-derived CDR1 and CDR2 are MRHNA and SNTAGT.

V and J are TRBV2 and TRBJ1-3; the D is unclear. The CDR3 extends over 16 amino acids. Germline lookup yields CDR1 SNHLY and CDR2 FYNNEI. V was trimmed by 4 bases and J by 2 bases, leaving 15 bases between them. Written as DNA, the CDR3 is TGTGCCAGCAGTGCTGAACATCCTCAGGCTGGAAACACCATATATTTT. Its translation is CASSAEHPQAGNTIYF.

The chain couples TRBV2 to TRBJ1-2; tentative D call: TRBD1 (5 bases). The CDR3 extends over 14 amino acids. V was clipped by 2 bases and J by 3 bases, with 10 bases between them. Germline loops: CDR1 SNHLY, CDR2 FYNNEI. CDR3 coding DNA: TGTGCCAGCAGTGAATCGGGGGGTGACTATGGCTACACCTTC. Its protein is CASSESGGDYGYTF.

The V gene is TRBV11-2, the J gene TRBJ1-2; the D gene is possibly TRBD1 (6 bases). CDR1 and CDR2 (germline): SGHAT, FQNNGV. The ends were cut back, 1 base at V and 8 bases at J, with 8 bases in the middle. CDR3 length: 12 amino acids. The CDR3 nucleotides read TGTGCCAGCAGCTTAGTAGGGACAGGCTACACCTTC. Amino acid sequence: CASSLVGTGYTF.

V is TRBV11-3 and J is TRBJ2-3; D unresolved. The germline V gene encodes CDR1 SGHNT and CDR2 YENEEA. Trimming took 2 bases from V and 14 from J, leaving 17 bases between them. The CDR3 runs 13 residues. The CDR3 DNA reads TGTGCCAGCAGCTTACCCCCCGATTGTTATAGGTATTTT. Its translation is CASSLPPDCYRYF.

This chain uses TRBV7-7 with TRBJ1-6, with 9 positions matching TRBD1. The CDR3 is 13 amino acids. Per the germline V gene, CDR1 is SSHAT and CDR2 is FNYEAQ (reference sequence). The V and J ends lost 5 bases and 10 bases, in that order; junction bases with no gene match: 3. Here the CDR3 reads CASSLDRGSPLHF. CDR3 DNA: TGTGCCAGCAGCCTAGACAGGGGGTCACCCCTCCACTTT.

V is TRBV10-2 and J is TRBJ1-2, with no clear D. CDR3 size: 14 residues. Trimming removed 6 bases from V and 5 bases from J, with 16 bases in between. Germline V gene data show CDR1 as WSHSY and CDR2 as SAAADI. The CDR3 sequence is CASRTSSELYGYTF. Written as DNA, the CDR3 is TGCGCCAGCAGGACCTCGTCCGAACTATATGGCTACACCTTC.

This clone was counted only a few times. This chain uses TRBV27 with TRBJ1-1, with TRBD1 as a possible D gene (5 bases). V shed 0 bases and J shed 11 bases, with 13 bases lying between them. The CDR3 spans 13 residues. Germline V gives CDR1 MNHEY, CDR2 SMNVEV (reference sequence). The CDR3: CASSLSDQGSAFF. In DNA, the CDR3 is TGTGCCAGCAGTTTATCTGATCAGGGTTCGGCTTTCTTT.

The chain uses TRBV27 and TRBJ1-2; 10 nucleotides line up with TRBD1. Germline-derived CDR1 and CDR2 are MNHEY and SMNVEV (reference sequence). J was trimmed by 4 bases and V by 6 bases; bases with no gene match: 2. The CDR3 has 13 residues. The CDR3 region has the DNA TGTGCCAGCAGGACAGGGGGCAGCTATGGCTACACCTTC. It encodes CASRTGGSYGYTF.

This sequence joins TRBV19 and TRBJ2-7; tentative D call: TRBD1 (5 bases). Trimming removed 3 bases from V and 6 bases from J, with 12 bases in between. The CDR3 is made up of 13 amino acids. Germline V lookup: CDR1 LNHDA, CDR2 SQIVND (reference sequence). DNA of the CDR3: TGTGCCAGTAGTATCCCAGGACAAGGCGAGCAGTACTTC. This encodes CASSIPGQGEQYF.

The chain couples TRBV13 to TRBJ1-3; 7 nucleotides match TRBD1. The CDR3 has 18 residues. CDR1 and CDR2 from the germline V gene are PRHDT and FYEKMQ (reference sequence). The V and J ends lost 3 bases and 1 base, in that order; junction bases with no gene match: 12. The chain's CDR3 is CASSFNRGAGLSGNTIYF. CDR3 DNA sequence: TGTGCCAGCAGCTTTAACAGGGGCGCGGGTCTTTCTGGAAACACCATATATTTT.

This sequence joins TRBV6-5 and TRBJ2-1; 10 positions match TRBD2. CDR3 length equals 16 residues. Losses at the gene ends were 2 bases for V and 4 bases for J; bases not matched to a gene: 5. Per germline, CDR1 MNHEY and CDR2 SVGAGI. The CDR3 protein is CASSYGLAGDYNEQFF. CDR3 nucleotide sequence: TGTGCCAGCAGTTACGGGCTAGCGGGGGATTACAATGAGCAGTTCTTC.

The CDR3 bases are TGTGCCAGCAGTAAACAGGGGGGGAACACTGAAGCTTTCTTT. Its translation: CASSKQGGNTEAFF. The V call is TRBV6-5, the J call TRBJ1-1, with TRBD1 identical over 8 bases. This CDR3 comprises 14 residues. Germline values: CDR1 MNHEY, CDR2 SVGAGI. Trimming took 5 bases from V and 1 from J; bases not matched to a gene: 3.

The chain uses TRBV18 and TRBJ2-1; TRBD2 aligns across 9 bases. Germline V gene lookup returns CDR1 KGHSH and CDR2 LQKENI. The CDR3 has 16 residues. V gave up 3 bases and J gave up 1 base; unmatched junction bases: 4. Here the CDR3 DNA reads TGTGCCAGCTCACCTAGGACTAGCGCGTCCTACAATGAGCAGTTCTTC. The encoded protein is CASSPRTSASYNEQFF.

J is TRBJ2-5 and V is TRBV19; 14 bases fit TRBD2. Germline CDR1 LNHDA, CDR2 SQIVND (reference sequence). J gave up 5 bases and V 3 bases, and 5 bases lay outside the gene matches. This CDR3 contains 16 residues. DNA for the CDR3: TGTGCCAGTAGTATGGGACTAGCGGGAGTGTGGGAGACCCAGTACTTC. This sequence encodes CASSMGLAGVWETQYF. The whole variable domain, remainder taken from reference TRBV19 and TRBJ2-5, is DGGITQSPKYLFRKEGQNVTLSCEQNLNHDAMYWYRQDPGQGLRLIYYSQIVNDFQKGDIAEGYSVSREKKESFPLTVTSAQKNPTAFYLCASSMGLAGVWETQYFGPGTRLLVL.

V gene TRBV11-3 combines with J gene TRBJ1-3; D might be TRBD1 (5 bases). The CDR3 spans 14 residues. The germline CDR1 and CDR2 sequences are SGHNT and YENEEA. The germline V and J ends were trimmed by 1 base and 4 bases, with 8 bases remaining between them. The CDR3 DNA follows: TGTGCCAGCAGCTTAGCAGGGTACGGAAACACCATATATTTT. Translation gives CASSLAGYGNTIYF. The entire variable domain, with the rest obtained from reference TRBV11-3 and TRBJ1-3, is as follows: EAGVVQSPRYKIIEKKQPVAFWCNPISGHNTLYWYLQNLGQGPELLIRYENEEAVDDSQLPKDRFSAERLKGVDSTLKIQPAELGDSAVYLCASSLAGYGNTIYFGEGSWLTVV.

The chain is built from TRBV6-2 or TRBV6-3 and TRBJ2-5, with 7 bases lining up with TRBD1. This CDR3 is 14 amino acids long. V gave up 5 bases and J gave up 0 bases; unmatched junction bases: 3. Germline CDR1 MNHEY, CDR2 SVGEGT. CDR3 coding DNA: TGTGCCAGCAGTGACAGGGCGTACCAAGAGACCCAGTACTTC. Its translation is CASSDRAYQETQYF.

The V call is TRBV14, the J call TRBJ1-1, with TRBD1 matching 9 bases. V shed 2 bases, J shed 0 bases, and the junction held 10 bases outside the gene matches. CDR1 and CDR2 (germline): SGHDN, FVKESK. The CDR3 length is 18 residues. In nucleotides, the CDR3 is TGTGCCAGCAGCCAAACAGTGGGAACAGGGGGCATGAACACTGAAGCTTTCTTT. It is translated as CASSQTVGTGGMNTEAFF.